This TCR beta chain was recorded in a study of blood T cell repertoires in COVID-19. Background on the study: Some COVID-19 samples were acute and others convalescent; all came from the United States, Italy and Spain. Sources were T cells, B-cell-depleted T cells, or PBMCs; the material itself was cDNA or gDNA.

In its sample, this clone was seen once. As handled by the study authors: For nucleated cells, counts were estimated from reference gene primer amplification. Generated by immunoSEQ multiplex PCR, the TCRdb table keeps only in-frame clones and is missing some. That table is the source of V, J and clone size, and D and trimming were worked out from the DNA. In the table there are about 10,000 clones, 70% to 90% of which are singletons. Germline CDR1 and CDR2: MNHNS and SASEGT. V was clipped by 0 bases and J by 3 bases, with 9 bases between them. This CDR3 region has 14 residues. Sequencing used peripheral blood. The clonotype originates from a human donor in a cohort sampled during active COVID-19. The V call is TRBV6-1, the J call TRBJ2-7; the D gene is possibly TRBD1 (6 bases). CDR3 sequence: CASSEAGGRYEQYF. DNA of the CDR3: TGTGCCAGCAGTGAAGCAGGGGGTCGCTACGAGCAGTACTTC.